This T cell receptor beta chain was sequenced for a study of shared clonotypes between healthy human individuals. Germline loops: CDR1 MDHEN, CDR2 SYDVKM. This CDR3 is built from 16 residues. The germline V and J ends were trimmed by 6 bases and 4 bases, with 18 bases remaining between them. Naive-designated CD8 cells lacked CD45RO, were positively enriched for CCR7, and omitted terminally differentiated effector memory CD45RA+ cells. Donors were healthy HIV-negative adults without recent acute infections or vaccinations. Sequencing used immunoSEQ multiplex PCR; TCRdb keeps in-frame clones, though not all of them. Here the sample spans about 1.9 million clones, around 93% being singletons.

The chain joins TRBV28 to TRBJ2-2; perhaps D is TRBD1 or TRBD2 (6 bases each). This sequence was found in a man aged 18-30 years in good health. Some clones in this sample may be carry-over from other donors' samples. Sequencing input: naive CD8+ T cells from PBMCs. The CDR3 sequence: CASRDLQGLSTGELFF. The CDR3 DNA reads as TGTGCCAGCAGGGACTTACAGGGACTGAGCACCGGGGAGCTGTTTTTT.